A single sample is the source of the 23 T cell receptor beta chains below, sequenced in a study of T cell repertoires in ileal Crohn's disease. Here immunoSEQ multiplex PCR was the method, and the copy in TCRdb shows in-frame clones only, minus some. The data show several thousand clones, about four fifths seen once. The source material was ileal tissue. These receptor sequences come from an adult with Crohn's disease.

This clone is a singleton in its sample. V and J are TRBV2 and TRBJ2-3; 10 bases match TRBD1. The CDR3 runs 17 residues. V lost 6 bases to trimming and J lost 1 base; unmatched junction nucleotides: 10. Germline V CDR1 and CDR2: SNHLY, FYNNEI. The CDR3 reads CASRLYQTGGGTDTQYF. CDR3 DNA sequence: TGTGCCAGCAGGCTCTACCAGACAGGGGGCGGCACAGATACGCAGTATTTT.

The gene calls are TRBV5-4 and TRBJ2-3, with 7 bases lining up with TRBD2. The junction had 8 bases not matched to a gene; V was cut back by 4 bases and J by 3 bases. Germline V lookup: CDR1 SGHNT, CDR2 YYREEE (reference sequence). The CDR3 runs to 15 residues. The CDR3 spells CASSRDGTTTDTQYF. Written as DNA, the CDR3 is TGTGCCAGCAGCCGGGATGGGACTACAACAGATACGCAGTATTTT.

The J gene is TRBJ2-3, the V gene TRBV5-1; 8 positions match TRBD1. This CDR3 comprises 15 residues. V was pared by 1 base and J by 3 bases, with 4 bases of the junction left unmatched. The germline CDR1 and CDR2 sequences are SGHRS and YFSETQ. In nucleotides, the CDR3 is TGCGCCAGCAGCTTGAACAGGGGGGCAACAGATACGCAGTATTTT. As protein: CASSLNRGATDTQYF.

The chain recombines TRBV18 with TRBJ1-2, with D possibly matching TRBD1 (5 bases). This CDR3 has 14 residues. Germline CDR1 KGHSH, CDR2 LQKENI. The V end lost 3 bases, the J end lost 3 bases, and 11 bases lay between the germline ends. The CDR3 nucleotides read TGTGCCAGCTCACCCGACAGCCCGTACTATGGCTACACCTTC. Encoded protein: CASSPDSPYYGYTF.

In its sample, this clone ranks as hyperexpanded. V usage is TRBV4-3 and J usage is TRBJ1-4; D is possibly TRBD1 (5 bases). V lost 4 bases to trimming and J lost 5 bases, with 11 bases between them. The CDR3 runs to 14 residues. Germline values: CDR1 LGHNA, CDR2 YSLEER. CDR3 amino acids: CASSLYGGNEKLFF. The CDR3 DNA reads TGCGCCAGCAGCCTTTACGGGGGGAATGAAAAACTGTTTTTT.

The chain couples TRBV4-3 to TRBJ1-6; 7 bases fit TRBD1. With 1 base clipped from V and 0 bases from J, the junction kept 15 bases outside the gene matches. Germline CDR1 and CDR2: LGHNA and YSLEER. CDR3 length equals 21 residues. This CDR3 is CASSQALGRQGTSSYNSPLHF. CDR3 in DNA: TGCGCCAGCAGCCAAGCACTTGGAAGACAGGGCACGAGCTCCTATAATTCACCCCTCCACTTT.

This chain's CDR3 is CASSYRGGWGYTF. CDR3 in DNA: TGTGCCAGCAGTTACAGGGGGGGTTGGGGCTACACCTTC. This chain joins TRBV7-2 and TRBJ1-2; the match to TRBD1 covers 8 bases. V shed 6 bases and J 8 bases; nucleotides not matched to a gene: 8. Germline lookup yields CDR1 SGHTA and CDR2 FQGNSA. This CDR3 spans 13 amino acids.

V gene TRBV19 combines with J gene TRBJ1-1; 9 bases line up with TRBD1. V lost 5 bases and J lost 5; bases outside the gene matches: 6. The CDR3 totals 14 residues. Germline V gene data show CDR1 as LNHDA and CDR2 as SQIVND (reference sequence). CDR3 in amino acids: CASSATGGGTEAFF. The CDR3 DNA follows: TGTGCCAGTAGTGCGACAGGGGGTGGTACTGAAGCTTTCTTT.

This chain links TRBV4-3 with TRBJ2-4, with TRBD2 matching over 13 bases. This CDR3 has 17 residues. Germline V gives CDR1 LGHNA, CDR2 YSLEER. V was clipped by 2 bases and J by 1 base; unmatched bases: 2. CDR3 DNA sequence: TGCGCCAGCAGCCAACTACTAGCGGGGGGGGCCAAAAACATTCAGTACTTC. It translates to CASSQLLAGGAKNIQYF.

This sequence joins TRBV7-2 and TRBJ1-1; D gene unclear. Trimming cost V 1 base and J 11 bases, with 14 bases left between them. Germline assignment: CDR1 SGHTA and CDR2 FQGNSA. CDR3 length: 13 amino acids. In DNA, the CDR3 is TGTGCCAGCAGCTTAGGACTGTCGAGGGATGCTTTCTTT. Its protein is CASSLGLSRDAFF.

CDR3 residues: CASGWTGTGSFGGELFF. In DNA form, the CDR3 reads TGTGCTAGTGGTTGGACCGGGACAGGGTCGTTCGGTGGGGAGCTGTTTTTT. The chain employs TRBV12-5 and TRBJ2-2, with 9 bases that match TRBD1. The V segment lost 4 bases and the J segment 8 bases; nucleotides outside the gene matches: 14. From germline, CDR1 is LGHNT and CDR2 FRNRAP. The CDR3 sequence is 17 residues long.

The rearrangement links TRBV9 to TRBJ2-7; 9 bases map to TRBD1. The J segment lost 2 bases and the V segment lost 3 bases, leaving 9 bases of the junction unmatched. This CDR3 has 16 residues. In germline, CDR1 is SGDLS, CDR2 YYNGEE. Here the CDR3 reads CASSELPGQGPYEQYF. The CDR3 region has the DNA TGTGCCAGCAGCGAACTTCCGGGACAGGGACCCTACGAGCAGTACTTC. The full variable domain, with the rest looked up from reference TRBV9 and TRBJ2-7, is DSGVTQTPKHLITATGQRVTLRCSPRSGDLSVYWYQQSLDQGLQFLIQYYNGEERAKGNILERFSAQQFPDLHSELNLSSLELGDSALYFCASSELPGQGPYEQYFGPGTRLTVT.

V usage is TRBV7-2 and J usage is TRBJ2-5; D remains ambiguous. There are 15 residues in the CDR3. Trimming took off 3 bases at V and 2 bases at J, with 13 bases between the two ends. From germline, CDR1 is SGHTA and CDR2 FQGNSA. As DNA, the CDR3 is TGTGCCAGCAGCTTGGTGGCGGTCCAACAAGAGACCCAGTACTTC. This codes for CASSLVAVQQETQYF.

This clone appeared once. The CDR3 loop is CASSSKTGTKGNEQFF. The DNA for the CDR3 is TGTGCCAGCAGTTCTAAGACCGGGACTAAGGGCAATGAGCAGTTCTTC. The rearrangement uses TRBV7-2 and TRBJ2-1; TRBD2 matches at 7 bases. Germline V gene sequence: CDR1 SGHTA, CDR2 FQGNSA. CDR3 length: 16 residues. Trimming took 6 bases from V and 6 from J; bases not matched to a gene: 14.

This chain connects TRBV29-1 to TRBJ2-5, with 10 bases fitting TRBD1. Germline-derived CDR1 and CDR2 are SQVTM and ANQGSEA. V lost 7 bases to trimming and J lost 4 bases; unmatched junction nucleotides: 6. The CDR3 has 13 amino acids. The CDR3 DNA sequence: TGCAGCGCTAGACAGGGGGCAGGAGAGACCCAGTACTTC. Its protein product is CSARQGAGETQYF.

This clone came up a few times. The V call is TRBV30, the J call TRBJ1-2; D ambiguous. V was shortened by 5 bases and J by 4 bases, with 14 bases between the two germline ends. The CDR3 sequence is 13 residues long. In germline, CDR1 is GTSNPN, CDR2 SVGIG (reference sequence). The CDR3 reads CAWRLGQSYGYTF. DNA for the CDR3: TGTGCCTGGCGGCTTGGGCAGAGCTATGGCTACACCTTC. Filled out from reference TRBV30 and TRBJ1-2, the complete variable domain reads SQTIHQWPATLVQPVGSPLSLECTVEGTSNPNLYWYRQAAGRGLQLLFYSVGIGQISSEVPQNLSASRPQDRQFILSSKKLLLSDSGFYLCAWRLGQSYGYTFGSGTRLTVV.

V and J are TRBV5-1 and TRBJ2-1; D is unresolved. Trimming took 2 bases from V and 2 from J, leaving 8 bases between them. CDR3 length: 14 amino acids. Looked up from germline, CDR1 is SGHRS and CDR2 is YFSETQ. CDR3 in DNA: TGCGCCAGCAGCTTTTCCGGTGCCTACAATGAGCAGTTCTTC. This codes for CASSFSGAYNEQFF.

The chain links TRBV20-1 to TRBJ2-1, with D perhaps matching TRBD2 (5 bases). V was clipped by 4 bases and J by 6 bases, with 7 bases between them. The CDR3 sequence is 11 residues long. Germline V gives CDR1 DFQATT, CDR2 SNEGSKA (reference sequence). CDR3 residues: CSAILGNEQFF. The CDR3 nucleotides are TGCAGTGCTATACTAGGCAATGAGCAGTTCTTC.

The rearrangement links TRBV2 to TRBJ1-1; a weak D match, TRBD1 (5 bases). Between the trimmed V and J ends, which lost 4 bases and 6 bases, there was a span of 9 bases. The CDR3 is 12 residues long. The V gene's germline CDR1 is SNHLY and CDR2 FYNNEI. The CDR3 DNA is TGTGCCAGCAGTGGAGGGGACTCTGAAGCTTTCTTT. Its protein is CASSGGDSEAFF.

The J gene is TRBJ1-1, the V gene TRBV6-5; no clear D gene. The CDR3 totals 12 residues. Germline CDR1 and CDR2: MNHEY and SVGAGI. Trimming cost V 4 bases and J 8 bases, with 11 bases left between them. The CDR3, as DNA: TGTGCCAGCAGTTTCAGACTAGGAGAAGCTTTCTTT. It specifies CASSFRLGEAFF.

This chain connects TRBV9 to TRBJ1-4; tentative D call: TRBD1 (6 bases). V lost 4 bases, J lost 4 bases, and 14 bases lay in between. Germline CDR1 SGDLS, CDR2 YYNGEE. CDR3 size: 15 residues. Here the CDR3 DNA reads TGTGCCAGCAGCTCGCTGACAGGCGGTAATGAAAAACTGTTTTTT. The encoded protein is CASSSLTGGNEKLFF.

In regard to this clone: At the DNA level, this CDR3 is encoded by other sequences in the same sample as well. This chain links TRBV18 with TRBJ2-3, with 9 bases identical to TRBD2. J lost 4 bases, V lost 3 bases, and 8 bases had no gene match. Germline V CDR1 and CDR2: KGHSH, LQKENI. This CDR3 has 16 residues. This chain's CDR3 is CASSPSGAGGADTQYF. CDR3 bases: TGTGCCAGCTCACCCTCGGGAGCGGGAGGAGCAGATACGCAGTATTTT.

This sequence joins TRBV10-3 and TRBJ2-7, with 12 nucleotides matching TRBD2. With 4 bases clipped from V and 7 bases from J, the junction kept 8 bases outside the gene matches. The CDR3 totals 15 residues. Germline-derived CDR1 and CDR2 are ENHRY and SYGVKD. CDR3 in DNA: TGTGCCATCAGTGCTTCTAGCGGGAGGGCGGGTGAGCAGTACTTC. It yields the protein CAISASSGRAGEQYF.